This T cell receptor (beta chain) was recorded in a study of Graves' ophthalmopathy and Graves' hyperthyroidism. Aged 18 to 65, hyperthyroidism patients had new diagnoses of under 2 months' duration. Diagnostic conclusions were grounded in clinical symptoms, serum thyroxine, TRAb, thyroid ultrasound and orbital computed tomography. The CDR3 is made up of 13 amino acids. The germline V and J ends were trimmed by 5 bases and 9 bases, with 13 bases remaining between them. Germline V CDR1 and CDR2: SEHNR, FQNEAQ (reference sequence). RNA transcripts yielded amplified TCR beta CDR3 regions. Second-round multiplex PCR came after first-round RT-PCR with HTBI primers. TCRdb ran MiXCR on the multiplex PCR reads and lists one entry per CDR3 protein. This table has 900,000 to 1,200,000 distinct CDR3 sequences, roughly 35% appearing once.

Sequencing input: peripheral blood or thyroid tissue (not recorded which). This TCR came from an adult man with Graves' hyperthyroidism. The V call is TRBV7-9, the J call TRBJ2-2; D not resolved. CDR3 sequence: CASSPNLPRELFF. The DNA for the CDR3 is TGTGCCAGCAGCCCTAACCTCCCCCGGGAGCTGTTTTTT.